This T cell receptor (beta chain) was observed in a study of blood T cell repertoires in COVID-19. Study-wide background: PBMCs, B-cell-depleted T cells, or T cells provided the cDNA or gDNA that made up the material.

Per the authors' pipeline: Cell counts per sample came from amplifying reference gene primers. Measured with immunoSEQ multiplex PCR; TCRdb has only the in-frame clones, and not every one. V, J and clone size were drawn from that table, and D and trimming were deduced from the DNA. The sample carries over 75,000 clones, about 84% recorded once. The CDR3 has 14 residues. V shed 8 bases and J 7 bases; nucleotides not matched to a gene: 5. Germline-derived CDR1 and CDR2 are LGHNT and FRNRAP. The gene calls are TRBV12-5 and TRBJ2-2; TRBD1 agrees at 12 bases. The receptor was isolated from a human donor in a cohort sampled during active COVID-19. Material for sequencing was peripheral blood. In DNA form, the CDR3 reads TGTGCTAGTAGGGGACAGGGGGCTGACGGGGAGCTGTTTTTT. This encodes CASRGQGADGELFF. Full variable domain (remainder filled in from reference TRBV12-5 and TRBJ2-2): DARVTQTPRHKVTEMGQEVTMRCQPILGHNTVFWYRQTMMQGLELLAYFRNRAPLDDSGMPKDRFSAEMPDATLATLKIQPSEPRDSAVYFCASRGQGADGELFFGEGSRLTVL.